These 25 T cell receptor beta chains were sequenced from one sample in a study of human T cells and chemical hapten exposure. One entry per CDR3 protein, called by TCRdb with MiXCR from the RACE reads. The sample has 95,000 to 150,000 distinct CDR3 sequences, 11% seen once; the top ten hold around 2.4%. Time point defined: patch test 3, about 24 weeks after DPC sensitization. The treatment denotes: therapeutic diphenylcyclopropenone sensitization with weekly scalp DPC. This specimen was whole blood, taken in connection with sensitization to the hapten diphenylcyclopropenone (DPC). These TCRs come from a woman in her forties or fifties with alopecia areata. Some clones in this sample may be carry-over from other donors' samples.

This clonotype was seen a few times. CDR3 coding DNA: TGTGCCAGCAGCTTAACTAGCGGGAGCCACCGCTACAATGAGCAGTTCTTC. Its protein is CASSLTSGSHRYNEQFF. The genes are TRBV7-2 and TRBJ2-1; 11 bases are a match to TRBD2. In germline, CDR1 is SGHTA, CDR2 FQGNSA. This CDR3 is 17 amino acids long. After removal of 2 bases from V and 3 bases from J, the junction contained 6 bases not matched to a gene.

This clonotype showed up many times. This sequence joins TRBV2 and TRBJ2-7; D unclear. From germline, CDR1 is SNHLY and CDR2 FYNNEI. V dropped 4 bases and J dropped 4 bases, with 11 bases sitting between them. This CDR3 has 13 residues. Here the CDR3 DNA reads TGTGCCAGCAGTGGTGTCACTGCTTACGAGCAGTACTTC. Its protein product is CASSGVTAYEQYF.

The genes are TRBV6-2 or TRBV6-3 and TRBJ2-1; D gene ambiguous. From germline, CDR1 is MNHEY and CDR2 SVGEGT. This CDR3 comprises 14 residues. The V gene lost 2 bases and the J gene lost 7 bases, with 12 bases spanning the gap. The CDR3 DNA sequence: TGTGCCAGCAGTTACGGGCGCCTTAGAAATGAGCAGTTCTTC. It specifies CASSYGRLRNEQFF.

This clonotype occurred many times. This chain connects TRBV28 to TRBJ2-1; weak D call: TRBD2 (6 bases). There are 15 residues in the CDR3. V was pared by 2 bases and J by 2 bases, with 10 bases between. Germline-derived CDR1 and CDR2 are MDHEN and SYDVKM. CDR3: CASSLGGSPYNEQFF. CDR3 DNA: TGTGCCAGCAGTTTAGGAGGGAGTCCCTACAATGAGCAGTTCTTC.

The sample holds many counts of this clonotype. The chain couples TRBV2 to TRBJ1-5; no reliable D call. The CDR3 extends over 13 amino acids. The V gene's germline CDR1 is SNHLY and CDR2 FYNNEI. V gave up 4 bases and J gave up 5 bases, with 9 bases separating them. The CDR3 bases are TGTGCCAGCAGTGGCCCGCTGGATCAGCCCCAGCATTTT. Protein product: CASSGPLDQPQHF.

Ten or more counts support this clonotype. The chain employs TRBV20-1 and TRBJ2-7; 10 bases are a match to TRBD1. The length of the CDR3 is 13 residues. In germline, CDR1 is DFQATT, CDR2 SNEGSKA (reference sequence). With V trimmed by 6 bases and J by 6 bases, 8 bases remained unmatched. CDR3 protein: CSAPGQGFSEQYF. As DNA, the CDR3 is TGCAGTGCCCCGGGACAGGGGTTTTCCGAGCAGTACTTC.

This clonotype was seen more than once but under ten times. The CDR3 DNA follows: TGTGCCAGCATCCGAAGTGAGGGATTGAACACTGAAGCTTTCTTT. Amino acid sequence: CASIRSEGLNTEAFF. The chain couples TRBV2 to TRBJ1-1; D remains unclear. Between the trimmed V and J ends, which lost 7 bases and 0 bases, there was a span of 15 bases. The CDR3 length is 15 residues. Germline CDR1 SNHLY, CDR2 FYNNEI.

The chain employs TRBV30 and TRBJ2-1; the match to TRBD1 covers 10 bases. This CDR3 has 15 amino acids. Germline-derived CDR1 and CDR2 are GTSNPN and SVGIG (reference sequence). After removal of 5 bases from V and 8 bases from J, the junction contained 12 bases not matched to a gene. CDR3 protein: CAWVDRGRLVDEQFF. The CDR3, as DNA: TGTGCCTGGGTCGACAGGGGGCGTTTGGTCGATGAGCAGTTCTTC.

The chain carries TRBV28 and TRBJ1-2; 8 positions match TRBD1. The CDR3 loop spans 15 amino acids. Germline trimming cut 6 bases from V and 4 bases from J; bases unmatched to any gene: 10. Germline loops: CDR1 MDHEN, CDR2 SYDVKM. CDR3 sequence: CASSYTGTGFYGYTF. The CDR3 nucleotides read TGTGCCAGCAGCTATACCGGGACAGGCTTCTATGGCTACACCTTC.

This clonotype was recorded many times. The gene calls are TRBV28 and TRBJ2-1; D perhaps matches TRBD1 (6 bases). Germline CDR1 is MDHEN and CDR2 is SYDVKM. Deletions cut 10 bases from V and 5 bases from J, with 21 bases between. The CDR3 spans 15 residues. The CDR3 reads CATRRGFGTHNEQFF. CDR3 DNA: TGTGCCACCAGAAGAGGGTTCGGGACACACAATGAGCAGTTCTTC.

Here the CDR3 reads CASSSTGTLSPQETQYF. The CDR3 DNA reads as TGTGCCAGCAGTTCCACCGGGACGCTGTCCCCACAAGAGACCCAGTACTTC. This chain connects TRBV27 to TRBJ2-5, with D perhaps TRBD1 or TRBD2 (5 bases each). The CDR3 is 17 residues long. The germline V gene has CDR1 MNHEY and CDR2 SMNVEV (reference sequence). Trimming took 4 bases from V and 2 from J, leaving 20 bases between them.

V is TRBV7-9 and J is TRBJ1-6; D call uncertain. Trimming removed 1 base at V and 5 bases at J, with 15 bases between. Germline assignment: CDR1 SEHNR and CDR2 FQNEAQ (reference sequence). The length of the CDR3 is 17 residues. The CDR3 region is CASSLGGGPVDNSPLHF. The CDR3 DNA follows: TGTGCCAGCAGCTTAGGGGGTGGTCCGGTTGATAATTCACCCCTCCACTTT.

The J gene is TRBJ2-2, the V gene TRBV3-1, with D tentatively TRBD1 (5 bases). CDR1 and CDR2 (germline): LGHDT, YNNKEL (reference sequence). The CDR3 covers 17 residues. V dropped 1 base and J dropped 5 bases, with 17 bases sitting between them. The CDR3 region has the DNA TGTGCCAGCAGCCAAGTCCTGGGGCAGGGTTTGACCGGGGAGCTGTTTTTT. Protein product: CASSQVLGQGLTGELFF.

This clonotype was counted between two and nine times. The chain links TRBV20-1 to TRBJ1-5, with D perhaps matching TRBD1 (6 bases). CDR1 and CDR2 from the germline V gene are DFQATT and SNEGSKA (reference sequence). The CDR3 consists of 12 residues. Trimming pared 6 bases from V and 5 bases from J, leaving 11 bases between. The CDR3 sequence: CSAQEGDQPQHF. CDR3 bases: TGCAGTGCCCAGGAGGGGGATCAGCCCCAGCATTTT.

The chain couples TRBV7-2 to TRBJ2-3, with 9 nucleotides matching TRBD2. CDR3 length equals 15 residues. V lost 6 bases, J lost 2 bases, and 6 bases stayed unmatched. Germline values: CDR1 SGHTA, CDR2 FQGNSA. This CDR3 is CASRFSGGYTDTQYF. The CDR3 DNA is TGTGCCAGCAGATTTAGCGGGGGCTACACAGATACGCAGTATTTT.

As concerns this clonotype: Given a much more abundant clone one base away, this may be a read error. V usage is TRBV11-2 and J usage is TRBJ2-1; D is possibly TRBD1 (6 bases). The germline CDR1 and CDR2 sequences are SGHAT and FQNNGV. The CDR3 loop spans 15 amino acids. V was shortened by 5 bases and J by 2 bases, with 13 bases between the two germline ends. CDR3: CASSILGTPYNEQFF. In nucleotides, the CDR3 is TGTGCCAGCAGCATATTAGGGACACCCTACAATGAGCAGTTCTTC.

The V gene is TRBV25-1, the J gene TRBJ2-1; no definite D call. The germline V and J ends were trimmed by 3 bases and 4 bases, with 10 bases remaining between them. CDR1 and CDR2 (germline): MGHDK, SYGVNS. This CDR3 region has 14 residues. The CDR3 nucleotides are TGTGCCAGCAGTGATTCCCCTCCATACAATGAGCAGTTCTTC. Its protein product is CASSDSPPYNEQFF. The whole variable domain, remainder taken from reference TRBV25-1 and TRBJ2-1, is EADIYQTPRYLVIGTGKKITLECSQTMGHDKMYWYQQDPGMELHLIHYSYGVNSTEKGDLSSESTVSRIRTEHFPLTLESARPSHTSQYLCASSDSPPYNEQFFGPGTRLTVL.

The chain carries TRBV15 and TRBJ1-2; no reliable D call. V dropped 4 bases and J dropped 2 bases, with 14 bases sitting between them. Looked up from germline, CDR1 is LNHNV and CDR2 is YYDKDF (reference sequence). The length of the CDR3 is 15 residues. The DNA of the CDR3 is TGTGCCACCAGCATAGGGAAAGGGCGGAACTATGGCTACACCTTC. Translated, it gives CATSIGKGRNYGYTF.

The chain uses TRBV7-9 and TRBJ2-7; D may be TRBD1 or TRBD2 (5 bases each). Trimming stripped 5 bases from V and 6 bases from J, with 17 bases between. CDR3 length: 14 residues. Germline-derived CDR1 and CDR2 are SEHNR and FQNEAQ (reference sequence). CDR3 residues: CASSRGPGLSEQYF. CDR3 in DNA: TGTGCCAGCAGCCGAGGTCCGGGGCTGTCCGAGCAGTACTTC.

This clonotype was recorded at least ten times. The chain combines TRBV20-1 with TRBJ2-3; no clear D. This CDR3 is 16 amino acids long. The V end lost 0 bases, the J end lost 2 bases, and 15 bases lay between the germline ends. The germline V gene encodes CDR1 DFQATT and CDR2 SNEGSKA (reference sequence). The DNA for the CDR3 is TGCAGTGCTAGAGATTCGCGGTCTGGGGTCACAGATACGCAGTATTTT. This codes for CSARDSRSGVTDTQYF.

In nucleotides, the CDR3 is TGCAGTGAGGGGGGTAGGGACGCCTACGGTGAGCAGTTCTTC. Translation gives CSEGGRDAYGEQFF. V and J are TRBV20-1 and TRBJ2-1; D tentatively reads TRBD1 or TRBD2 (6 bases each). With 7 bases removed from V and 9 bases from J, the gap between germline ends came to 22 bases. The germline V gene has CDR1 DFQATT and CDR2 SNEGSKA (reference sequence). The CDR3 is 14 amino acids.

The table lists this clonotype with a few counts. The V call is TRBV5-1, the J call TRBJ1-1, with TRBD1 matching 8 bases. Germline CDR1 is SGHRS and CDR2 is YFSETQ. With V trimmed by 0 bases and J by 3 bases, 4 bases remained unmatched. The CDR3 consists of 15 residues. The CDR3 protein is CASSLVGQGDTEAFF. The CDR3 region has the DNA TGCGCCAGCAGCTTGGTAGGACAGGGAGACACTGAAGCTTTCTTT.

This clonotype was seen more than once but under ten times. The J gene is TRBJ2-3, the V gene TRBV10-3; 11 positions agree with TRBD2. V lost 3 bases, J lost 3 bases, and 5 bases stayed unmatched. The V gene's germline CDR1 is ENHRY and CDR2 SYGVKD. This CDR3 is built from 16 residues. The CDR3 sequence is CAISDPLAGVTDTQYF. The DNA of the CDR3 is TGTGCCATCAGTGATCCACTAGCGGGAGTAACAGATACGCAGTATTTT.

This clonotype was detected a few times. V and J are TRBV29-1 and TRBJ1-2; 10 bases agree with TRBD1. The length of the CDR3 is 14 residues. Germline values: CDR1 SQVTM, CDR2 ANQGSEA. Trimming took 6 bases from V and 8 from J; bases not matched to a gene: 12. CDR3 amino acids: CSVYPGTGERGYTF. The CDR3 nucleotides read TGCAGCGTCTATCCCGGGACAGGGGAGCGGGGCTACACCTTC.

This clonotype has just a few counts. The V call is TRBV4-3, the J call TRBJ2-1; 13 bases line up with TRBD2. Per the germline V gene, CDR1 is LGHNA and CDR2 is YSLEER. V shed 4 bases, J shed 7 bases, and the junction held 4 bases outside the gene matches. This CDR3 contains 15 residues. CDR3 loop: CASSPLAGGPNEQFF. DNA for the CDR3: TGCGCCAGCAGCCCACTAGCGGGAGGGCCGAATGAGCAGTTCTTC.